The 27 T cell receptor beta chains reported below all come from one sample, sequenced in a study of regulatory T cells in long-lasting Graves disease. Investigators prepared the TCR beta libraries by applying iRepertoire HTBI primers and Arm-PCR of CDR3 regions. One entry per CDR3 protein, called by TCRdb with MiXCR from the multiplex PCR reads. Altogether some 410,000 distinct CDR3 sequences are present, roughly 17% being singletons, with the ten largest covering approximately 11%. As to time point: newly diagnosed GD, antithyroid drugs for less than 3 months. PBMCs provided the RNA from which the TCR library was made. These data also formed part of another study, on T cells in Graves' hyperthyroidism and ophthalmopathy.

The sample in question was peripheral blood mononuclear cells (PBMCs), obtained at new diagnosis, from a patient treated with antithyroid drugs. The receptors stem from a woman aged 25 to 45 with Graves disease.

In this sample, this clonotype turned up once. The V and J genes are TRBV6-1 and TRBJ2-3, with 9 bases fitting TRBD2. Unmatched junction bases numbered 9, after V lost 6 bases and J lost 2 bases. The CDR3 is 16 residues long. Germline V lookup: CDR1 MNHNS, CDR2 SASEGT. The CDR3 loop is CASSKPGTSSTDTQYF. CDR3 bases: TGTGCCAGCAGCAAACCCGGGACTAGCTCCACAGATACGCAGTATTTT.

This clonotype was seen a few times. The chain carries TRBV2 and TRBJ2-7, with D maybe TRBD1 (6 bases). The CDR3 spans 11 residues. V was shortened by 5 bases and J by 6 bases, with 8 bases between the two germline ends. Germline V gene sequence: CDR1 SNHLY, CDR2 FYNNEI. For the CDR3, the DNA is TGTGCCAGCAGTTGGACAGTCGAGCAGTACTTC. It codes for CASSWTVEQYF. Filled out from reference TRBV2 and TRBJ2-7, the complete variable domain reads EPEVTQTPSHQVTQMGQEVILRCVPISNHLYFYWYRQILGQKVEFLVSFYNNEISEKSEIFDDQFSVERPDGSNFTLKIRSTKLEDSAMYFCASSWTVEQYFGPGTRLTVT.

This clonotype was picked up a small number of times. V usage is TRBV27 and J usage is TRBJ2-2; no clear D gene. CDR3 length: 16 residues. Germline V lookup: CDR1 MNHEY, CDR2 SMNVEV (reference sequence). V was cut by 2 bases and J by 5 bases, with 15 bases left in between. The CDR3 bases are TGTGCCAGCAGTTTAGGGATACTGACGGGTACCGGGGAGCTGTTTTTT. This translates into CASSLGILTGTGELFF.

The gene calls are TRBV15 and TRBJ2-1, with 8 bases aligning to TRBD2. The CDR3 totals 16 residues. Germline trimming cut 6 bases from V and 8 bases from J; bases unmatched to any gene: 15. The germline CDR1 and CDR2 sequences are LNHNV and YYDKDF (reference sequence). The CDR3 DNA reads TGTGCCACCAGGCGTCTAGGACTAGCCGGGAGAGATGAGCAGTTCTTC. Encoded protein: CATRRLGLAGRDEQFF.

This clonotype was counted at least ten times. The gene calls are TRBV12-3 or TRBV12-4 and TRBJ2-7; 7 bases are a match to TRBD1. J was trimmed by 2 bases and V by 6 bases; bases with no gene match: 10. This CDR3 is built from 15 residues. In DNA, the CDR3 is TGTGCCAGCAGCCCCCAGACAGGGACAACCTACGAGCAGTACTTC. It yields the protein CASSPQTGTTYEQYF.

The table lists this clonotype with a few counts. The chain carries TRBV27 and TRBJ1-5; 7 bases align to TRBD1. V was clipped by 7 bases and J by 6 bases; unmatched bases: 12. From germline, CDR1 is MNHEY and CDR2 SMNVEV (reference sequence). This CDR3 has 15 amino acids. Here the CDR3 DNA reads TGTGCCAGCAAAACAGGGGCCCATGGTTCTCAGCCCCAGCATTTT. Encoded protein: CASKTGAHGSQPQHF.

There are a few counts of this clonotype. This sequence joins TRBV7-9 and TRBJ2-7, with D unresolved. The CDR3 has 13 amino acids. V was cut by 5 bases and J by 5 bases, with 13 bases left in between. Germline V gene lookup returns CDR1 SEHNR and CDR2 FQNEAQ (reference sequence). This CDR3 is CASSPSISDEQYF. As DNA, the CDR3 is TGTGCCAGCAGCCCTAGTATCTCGGACGAGCAGTACTTC. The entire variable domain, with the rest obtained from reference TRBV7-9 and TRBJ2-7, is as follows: DTGVSQNPRHKITKRGQNVTFRCDPISEHNRLYWYRQTLGQGPEFLTYFQNEAQLEKSRLLSDRFSAERPKGSFSTLEIQRTEQGDSAMYLCASSPSISDEQYFGPGTRLTVT.

CDR3 loop: CASSLDRDAKNIQYF. The CDR3 nucleotides read TGTGCCAGCAGCTTAGACAGGGACGCCAAAAACATTCAGTACTTC. The chain joins TRBV7-6 to TRBJ2-4, with TRBD1 as a possible D gene (6 bases). The CDR3 runs 15 residues. Germline V gene sequence: CDR1 SGHVS, CDR2 FNYEAQ. V gave up 1 base and J gave up 1 base, with 8 bases separating them.

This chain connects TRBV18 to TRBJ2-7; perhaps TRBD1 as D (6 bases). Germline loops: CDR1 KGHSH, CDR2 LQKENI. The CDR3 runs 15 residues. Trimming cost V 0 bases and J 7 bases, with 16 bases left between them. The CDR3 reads CASSPPGTRVSEQYF. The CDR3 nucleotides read TGTGCCAGCTCACCACCCGGGACACGGGTCTCAGAGCAGTACTTC.

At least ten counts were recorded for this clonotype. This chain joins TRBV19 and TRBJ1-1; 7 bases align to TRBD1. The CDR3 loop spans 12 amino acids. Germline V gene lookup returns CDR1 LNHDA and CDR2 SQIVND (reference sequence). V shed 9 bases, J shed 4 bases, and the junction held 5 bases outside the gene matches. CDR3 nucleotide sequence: TGTGCCAGCATAGGACAGGTCACTGAAGCTTTCTTT. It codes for CASIGQVTEAFF.

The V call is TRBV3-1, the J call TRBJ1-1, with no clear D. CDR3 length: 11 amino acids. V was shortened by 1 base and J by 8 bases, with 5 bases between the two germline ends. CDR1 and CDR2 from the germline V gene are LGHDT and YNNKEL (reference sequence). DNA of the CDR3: TGTGCCAGCAGCCAAGCTGGGGAAGCTTTCTTT. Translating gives CASSQAGEAFF.

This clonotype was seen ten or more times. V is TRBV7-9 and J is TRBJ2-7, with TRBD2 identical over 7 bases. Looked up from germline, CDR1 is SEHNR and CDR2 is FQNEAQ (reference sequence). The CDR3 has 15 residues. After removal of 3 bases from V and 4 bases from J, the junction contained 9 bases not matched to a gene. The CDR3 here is CASSFRRAGPYEQYF. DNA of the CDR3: TGTGCCAGCAGCTTTCGCCGAGCGGGACCTTACGAGCAGTACTTC. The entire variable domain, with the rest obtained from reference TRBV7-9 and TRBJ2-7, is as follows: DTGVSQNPRHKITKRGQNVTFRCDPISEHNRLYWYRQTLGQGPEFLTYFQNEAQLEKSRLLSDRFSAERPKGSFSTLEIQRTEQGDSAMYLCASSFRRAGPYEQYFGPGTRLTVT.

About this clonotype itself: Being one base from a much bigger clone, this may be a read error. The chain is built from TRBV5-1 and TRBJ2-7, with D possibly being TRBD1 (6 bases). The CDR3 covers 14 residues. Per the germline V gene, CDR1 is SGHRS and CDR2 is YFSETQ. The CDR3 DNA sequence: TGCGCCAGCAGCCCGGTCAGGGGCGGCTACGAGCGGTACTTC. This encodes CASSPVRGGYERYF.

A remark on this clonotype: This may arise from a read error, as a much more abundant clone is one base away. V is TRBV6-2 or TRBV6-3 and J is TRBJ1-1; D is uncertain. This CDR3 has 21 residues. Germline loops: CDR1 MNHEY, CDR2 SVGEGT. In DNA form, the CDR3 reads TGTGCCAGCAGTCAGCGAACCCCGGTATCCCCGGTAGAGATGAGAAACACTGAAGGTTTCTTT. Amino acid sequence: CASSQRTPVSPVEMRNTEGFF.

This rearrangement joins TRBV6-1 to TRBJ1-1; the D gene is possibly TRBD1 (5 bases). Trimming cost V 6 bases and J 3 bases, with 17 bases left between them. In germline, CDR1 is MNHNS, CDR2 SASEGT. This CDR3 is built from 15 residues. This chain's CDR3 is CASRYLTWGDTEAFF. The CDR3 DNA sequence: TGTGCCAGCAGATATTTGACTTGGGGGGACACTGAAGCTTTCTTT.

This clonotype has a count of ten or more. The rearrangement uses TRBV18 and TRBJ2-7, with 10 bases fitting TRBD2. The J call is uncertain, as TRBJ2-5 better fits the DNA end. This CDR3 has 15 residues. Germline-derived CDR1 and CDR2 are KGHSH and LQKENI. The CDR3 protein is CASSPWTSGEETQYF. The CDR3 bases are TGTGCCAGCTCACCTTGGACTAGCGGCGAAGAGACCCAGTACTTC.

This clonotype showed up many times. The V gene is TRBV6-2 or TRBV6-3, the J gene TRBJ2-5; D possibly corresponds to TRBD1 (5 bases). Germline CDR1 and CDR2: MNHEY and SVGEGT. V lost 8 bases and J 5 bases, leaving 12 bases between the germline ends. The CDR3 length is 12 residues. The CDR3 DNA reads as TGTGCCAGCGGGTCAGGGATGGAGACCCAGTACTTC. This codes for CASGSGMETQYF.

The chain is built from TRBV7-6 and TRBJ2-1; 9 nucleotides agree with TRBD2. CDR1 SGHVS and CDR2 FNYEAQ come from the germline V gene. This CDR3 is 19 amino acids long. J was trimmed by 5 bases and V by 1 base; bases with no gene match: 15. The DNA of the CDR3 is TGTGCCAGCAGCTTAGTAGGGGGTCCGGCGGGAGGGAACAACAATGAGCAGTTCTTC. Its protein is CASSLVGGPAGGNNNEQFF.

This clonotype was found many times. Written as DNA, the CDR3 is TGTGCCAGCAGCCAAGACTCGTGGGAGAGACCTAGCACAGATACGCAGTATTTT. Protein product: CASSQDSWERPSTDTQYF. J is TRBJ2-3 and V is TRBV3-2; the table's D call, TRBD2, was not checked against the DNA. TRBV3-2 is annotated as a pseudogene. CDR3 length: 18 amino acids.

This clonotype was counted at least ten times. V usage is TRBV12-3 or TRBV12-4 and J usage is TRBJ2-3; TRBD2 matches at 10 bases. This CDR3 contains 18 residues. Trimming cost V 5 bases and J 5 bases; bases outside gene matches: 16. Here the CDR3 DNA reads TGTGCCAGCAGTCGTAGGCCCTTCGGTAGCGGGAGGATAGATACGCAGTATTTT. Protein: CASSRRPFGSGRIDTQYF.

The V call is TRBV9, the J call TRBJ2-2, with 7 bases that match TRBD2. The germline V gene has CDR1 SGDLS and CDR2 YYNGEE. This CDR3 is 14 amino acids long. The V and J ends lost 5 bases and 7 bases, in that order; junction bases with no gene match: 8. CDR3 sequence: CASRLGGTSGELFF. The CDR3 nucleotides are TGTGCCAGCAGACTCGGGGGGACGAGCGGGGAGCTGTTTTTT.

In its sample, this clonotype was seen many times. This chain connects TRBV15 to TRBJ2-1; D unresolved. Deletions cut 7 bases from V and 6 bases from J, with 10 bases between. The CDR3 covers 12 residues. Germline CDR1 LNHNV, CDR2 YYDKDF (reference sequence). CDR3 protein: CATTRSFNEQFF. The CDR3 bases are TGTGCCACCACCAGGAGCTTCAATGAGCAGTTCTTC. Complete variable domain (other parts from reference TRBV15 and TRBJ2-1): DAMVIQNPRYQVTQFGKPVTLSCSQTLNHNVMYWYQQKSSQAPKLLFHYYDKDFNNEADTPDNFQSRRPNTSFCFLDIRSPGLGDTAMYLCATTRSFNEQFFGPGTRLTVL.

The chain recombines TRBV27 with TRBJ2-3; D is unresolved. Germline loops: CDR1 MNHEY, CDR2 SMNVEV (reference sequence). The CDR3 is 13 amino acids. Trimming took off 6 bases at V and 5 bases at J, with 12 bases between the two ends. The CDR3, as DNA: TGTGCCAGCAGCCTTCGAGGCATAGATACGCAGTATTTT. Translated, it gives CASSLRGIDTQYF.

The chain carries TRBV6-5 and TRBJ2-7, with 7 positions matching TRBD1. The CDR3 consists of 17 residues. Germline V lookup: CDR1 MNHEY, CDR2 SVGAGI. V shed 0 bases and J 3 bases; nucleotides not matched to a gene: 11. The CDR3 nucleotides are TGTGCCAGCAGTTACTCGATATGCACAGGGGTGATCTACGAGCAGTACTTC. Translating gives CASSYSICTGVIYEQYF.

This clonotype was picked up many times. CDR3 sequence reads: CASSHLLAESYNEQFF. Written as DNA, the CDR3 is TGTGCCAGCAGCCATTTACTAGCGGAGTCCTACAATGAGCAGTTCTTC. V gene TRBV3-1 combines with J gene TRBJ2-1, with 8 bases lining up with TRBD2. Germline values: CDR1 LGHDT, CDR2 YNNKEL (reference sequence). V dropped 3 bases and J dropped 1; count of bases not matched to a gene: 5. This CDR3 comprises 16 residues.

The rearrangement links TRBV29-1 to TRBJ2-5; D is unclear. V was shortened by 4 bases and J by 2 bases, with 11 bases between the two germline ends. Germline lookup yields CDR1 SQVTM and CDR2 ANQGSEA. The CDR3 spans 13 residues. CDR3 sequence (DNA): TGCAGCGTTGCCCTACGGCTTCAAGAGACCCAGTACTTC. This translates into CSVALRLQETQYF.

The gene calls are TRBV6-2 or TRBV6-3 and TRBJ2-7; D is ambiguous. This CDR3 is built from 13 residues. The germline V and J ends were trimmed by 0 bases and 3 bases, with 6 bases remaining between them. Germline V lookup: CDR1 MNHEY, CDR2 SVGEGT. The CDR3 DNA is TGTGCCAGCAGTTACTCTCCAGACTACGAGCAGTACTTC. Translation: CASSYSPDYEQYF.